This passage covers 32 T cell receptor beta chains from one sample sequenced in a study of blood T cell repertoires in COVID-19. Clones were read by immunoSEQ multiplex PCR, and TCRdb kept only the in-frame ones, dropping some. The data contain roughly 310,000 clones, roughly 88% of them singletons. Source material: peripheral blood. All receptors derive from a woman aged 25 to 39 with COVID-19, enrolled during active disease.

The CDR3 sequence: CASSLRSSTPTGNYGYTF. The CDR3, as DNA: TGTGCCAGCAGTTTACGGAGCTCCACACCGACAGGGAACTATGGCTACACCTTC. The V and J genes are TRBV27 and TRBJ1-2, with 7 bases matching TRBD1. With 2 bases clipped from V and 2 bases from J, the junction kept 14 bases outside the gene matches. This CDR3 has 18 amino acids. CDR1 and CDR2 (germline): MNHEY, SMNVEV (reference sequence).

V and J are TRBV9 and TRBJ2-1, with D perhaps TRBD2 (6 bases). The germline CDR1 and CDR2 sequences are SGDLS and YYNGEE. The CDR3 consists of 17 residues. Trimming removed 4 bases at V and 5 bases at J, with 22 bases between. CDR3 amino acids: CASSSHRGGEAHNEQFF. The CDR3 bases are TGTGCCAGCAGCTCCCATCGGGGCGGGGAGGCTCACAATGAGCAGTTCTTC.

The chain recombines TRBV7-9 with TRBJ2-5; tentative D call: TRBD2 (6 bases). Germline CDR1 reads SEHNR; CDR2 reads FQNEAQ (reference sequence). CDR3 length equals 14 residues. The V end lost 4 bases, the J end lost 4 bases, and 13 bases lay between the germline ends. The CDR3 is CASSWLMGGETQYF. Written as DNA, the CDR3 is TGTGCCAGCAGCTGGTTGATGGGAGGAGAGACCCAGTACTTC.

This rearrangement joins TRBV19 to TRBJ2-3; 12 nucleotides agree with TRBD2. Germline V CDR1 and CDR2: LNHDA, SQIVND (reference sequence). This CDR3 has 17 residues. V lost 5 bases to trimming and J lost 1 base; unmatched junction nucleotides: 7. CDR3 nucleotides: TGTGCCAGTAGTGGCTACCGACTAGCGGGAGGCACAGATACGCAGTATTTT. It specifies CASSGYRLAGGTDTQYF.

The J gene is TRBJ2-3, the V gene TRBV9, with TRBD2 matching 7 bases. The CDR3 contains 15 residues. Germline assignment: CDR1 SGDLS and CDR2 YYNGEE. V shed 3 bases, J shed 4 bases, and the junction held 8 bases outside the gene matches. CDR3 sequence (DNA): TGTGCCAGCAGCGGAAGGGCGGGAGAGCCAGATACGCAGTATTTT. Protein: CASSGRAGEPDTQYF. The full variable domain, in which reference TRBV9 and TRBJ2-3 provide the parts outside the CDR3, is DSGVTQTPKHLITATGQRVTLRCSPRSGDLSVYWYQQSLDQGLQFLIQYYNGEERAKGNILERFSAQQFPDLHSELNLSSLELGDSALYFCASSGRAGEPDTQYFGPGTRLTVL.

The chain carries TRBV2 and TRBJ1-2, with 8 bases fitting TRBD1. CDR3 size: 14 residues. Germline CDR1 and CDR2: SNHLY and FYNNEI. J lost 5 bases, V lost 6 bases, and 8 bases had no gene match. CDR3 nucleotides: TGTGCCAGCAGGAACAGGGGGGAACTTTATGGCTACACCTTC. Its translation is CASRNRGELYGYTF.

Only a few counts were recorded for this clone. The chain is built from TRBV9 and TRBJ2-3; D possibly corresponds to TRBD1 (6 bases). Germline V gene data show CDR1 as SGDLS and CDR2 as YYNGEE. The ends were cut back, 2 bases at V and 2 bases at J, with 9 bases in the middle. The CDR3 loop spans 14 amino acids. CDR3 DNA: TGTGCCAGCAGCGTTCAGGGGTCCACAGATACGCAGTATTTT. Protein: CASSVQGSTDTQYF.

The genes are TRBV27 and TRBJ2-7; 8 bases match TRBD2. Trimming took 4 bases from V and 2 from J; bases not matched to a gene: 4. Germline CDR1 MNHEY, CDR2 SMNVEV (reference sequence). The CDR3 has 14 amino acids. The CDR3 sequence: CASSYSGMTYEQYF. CDR3 DNA sequence: TGTGCCAGCAGTTATAGCGGGATGACCTACGAGCAGTACTTC.

This clone has a single count. The chain recombines TRBV7-3 with TRBJ2-3, with 14 bases that match TRBD2. The CDR3 loop spans 17 amino acids. After removal of 0 bases from V and 6 bases from J, the junction contained 5 bases not matched to a gene. Germline CDR1 SGHTA, CDR2 FQGTGA. DNA for the CDR3: TGTGCCAGCAGCTTAACGGCGGGACTAGCGGGAGAGGATACGCAGTATTTT. Its protein product is CASSLTAGLAGEDTQYF.

The chain links TRBV7-9 to TRBJ2-7; 9 nucleotides match TRBD1. V was clipped by 1 base and J by 0 bases; unmatched bases: 4. The CDR3 is 16 residues long. CDR1 is SEHNR, CDR2 FQNEAQ, per germline (reference sequence). The CDR3 coding sequence is TGTGCCAGCAGCTTAGTAGGACAGGGGAGCTCCTACGAGCAGTACTTC. This translates into CASSLVGQGSSYEQYF.

This clone has at least ten counts. J is TRBJ1-2 and V is TRBV12-3 or TRBV12-4, with a possible D match to TRBD1 (5 bases). Trimming stripped 3 bases from V and 6 bases from J, with 8 bases between. The CDR3 runs 12 residues. The DNA of the CDR3 is TGTGCCAGCAGTTTTGCAGGGAATGGCTACACCTTC. Amino acid sequence: CASSFAGNGYTF.

This clone has just one count. J is TRBJ1-1 and V is TRBV25-1; D is perhaps TRBD1 (5 bases). Germline V lookup: CDR1 MGHDK, CDR2 SYGVNS. The CDR3 totals 12 residues. Trimming removed 5 bases from V and 6 bases from J, with 10 bases in between. The CDR3 loop reads CASSPQGPEAFF. CDR3 coding DNA: TGTGCCAGCAGTCCCCAGGGTCCTGAAGCTTTCTTT.

This rearrangement joins TRBV7-9 to TRBJ1-5; D is uncertain. CDR1 is SEHNR, CDR2 FQNEAQ, per germline (reference sequence). Between the trimmed V and J ends, which lost 3 bases and 4 bases, there was a span of 4 bases. This CDR3 has 12 residues. CDR3 region: CASSFSNQPQHF. As DNA, the CDR3 is TGTGCCAGCAGCTTTAGTAATCAGCCCCAGCATTTT.

The count of this clone is one. CDR3 sequence: CASSTYQLGLANEQFF. The CDR3, as DNA: TGTGCCAGTAGTACATATCAACTGGGACTAGCCAATGAGCAGTTCTTC. The chain couples TRBV19 to TRBJ2-1, with 9 bases that match TRBD2. V lost 4 bases, J lost 6 bases, and 10 bases stayed unmatched. Germline CDR1 and CDR2: LNHDA and SQIVND (reference sequence). The CDR3 sequence is 16 residues long.

The V and J genes are TRBV29-1 and TRBJ1-1; a weak D match, TRBD1 (6 bases). CDR1 and CDR2 from the germline V gene are SQVTM and ANQGSEA. Trimming shortened V by 7 bases and J by 1 base, and 13 bases separated the two germline ends. The CDR3 is 13 residues long. The CDR3 sequence is CSAGTTGNTEAFF. CDR3 DNA: TGCAGCGCTGGCACGACAGGGAACACTGAAGCTTTCTTT.

The chain recombines TRBV28 with TRBJ1-1; D is undetermined. The CDR3 runs to 14 residues. V lost 5 bases, J lost 2 bases, and 12 bases lay in between. CDR1 is MDHEN and CDR2 is SYDVKM in the germline V gene. DNA of the CDR3: TGTGCCAGCAGTCCTACTAAGGATAACACTGAAGCTTTCTTT. This gives the protein CASSPTKDNTEAFF.

The chain couples TRBV29-1 to TRBJ2-5; weak D call: TRBD2 (6 bases). Germline V gene lookup returns CDR1 SQVTM and CDR2 ANQGSEA. The ends were cut back, 7 bases at V and 5 bases at J, with 23 bases in the middle. The CDR3 runs to 15 residues. This CDR3 is CSAPMGPGGFETQYF. Here the CDR3 DNA reads TGCAGCGCCCCCATGGGCCCTGGAGGGTTCGAGACCCAGTACTTC. Full variable domain (outside the CDR3, taken from reference TRBV29-1 and TRBJ2-5): SAVISQKPSRDICQRGTSLTIQCQVDSQVTMMFWYRQQPGQSLTLIATANQGSEATYESGFVIDKFPISRPNLTFSTLTVSNMSPEDSSIYLCSAPMGPGGFETQYFGPGTRLLVL.

The sample holds one count of this clone. The rearrangement links TRBV7-9 to TRBJ1-2; D may be TRBD1 (6 bases). V dropped 5 bases and J dropped 4 bases, with 14 bases sitting between them. Germline V lookup: CDR1 SEHNR, CDR2 FQNEAQ (reference sequence). The CDR3 covers 14 residues. The CDR3 nucleotides are TGTGCCAGCAGCGAAAACAGGGATCCCTATGGCTACACCTTC. It translates to CASSENRDPYGYTF.

This chain uses TRBV5-1 with TRBJ2-3; TRBD1 matches 7 bases. Per germline, CDR1 SGHRS and CDR2 YFSETQ. This CDR3 spans 15 amino acids. The J segment lost 3 bases and the V segment lost 0 bases, leaving 4 bases of the junction unmatched. CDR3 region: CASSLEGGETDTQYF. CDR3 coding DNA: TGCGCCAGCAGCTTGGAAGGGGGCGAGACAGATACGCAGTATTTT.

The J gene is TRBJ1-1, the V gene TRBV29-1, with TRBD1 matching 9 bases. The CDR3 sequence is 11 residues long. Germline CDR1 and CDR2: SQVTM and ANQGSEA. V was pared by 7 bases and J by 11 bases, with 8 bases of the junction left unmatched. CDR3 region: CSGMDRGMAFF. The CDR3 DNA reads TGCAGCGGGATGGACAGGGGTATGGCTTTCTTT. The whole variable domain, remainder taken from reference TRBV29-1 and TRBJ1-1, is SAVISQKPSRDICQRGTSLTIQCQVDSQVTMMFWYRQQPGQSLTLIATANQGSEATYESGFVIDKFPISRPNLTFSTLTVSNMSPEDSSIYLCSGMDRGMAFFGQGTRLTVV.

The CDR3 bases are TGTGCCACCAGCAACCCCCTGGGTAGCGGGAGCCCCCTGGGGGCCAACGTCCTGACTTTC. Encoded protein: CATSNPLGSGSPLGANVLTF. The gene calls are TRBV15 and TRBJ2-6; 9 positions agree with TRBD2. The ends lost 4 bases at V and 4 bases at J; junction bases unmatched: 17. The germline V gene has CDR1 LNHNV and CDR2 YYDKDF (reference sequence). The CDR3 spans 20 residues.

The chain uses TRBV7-9 and TRBJ1-1; 7 bases map to TRBD1. With 5 bases clipped from V and 3 bases from J, the junction kept 9 bases outside the gene matches. Per germline, CDR1 SEHNR and CDR2 FQNEAQ (reference sequence). There are 15 residues in the CDR3. The CDR3 spells CASSPMTGTHTEAFF. CDR3 bases: TGTGCCAGCAGCCCGATGACAGGGACCCACACTGAAGCTTTCTTT.

This clone was seen only once. The CDR3 DNA reads TGCAGCGTTGAAGAATTAGGGGCAATCCTAGCCAAAAACATTCAGTACTTC. This gives the protein CSVEELGAILAKNIQYF. This chain connects TRBV29-1 to TRBJ2-4; D is perhaps TRBD1 (5 bases). CDR1 and CDR2 (germline): SQVTM, ANQGSEA. The CDR3 consists of 17 residues. Between the trimmed V and J ends, which lost 0 bases and 0 bases, there was a span of 15 bases.

The chain uses TRBV27 and TRBJ2-5; the match to TRBD2 covers 11 bases. Trimming cost V 4 bases and J 2 bases; bases outside gene matches: 6. Germline CDR1 reads MNHEY; CDR2 reads SMNVEV (reference sequence). This CDR3 is 16 amino acids long. DNA for the CDR3: TGTGCCAGCAGTTACGGACTAGCGGGCCCACAAGAGACCCAGTACTTC. Residues: CASSYGLAGPQETQYF.

This clone has a handful of counts. The chain employs TRBV10-3 and TRBJ1-5; D not certain. V dropped 3 bases and J dropped 4 bases, with 10 bases sitting between them. The CDR3 consists of 14 residues. Germline CDR1 ENHRY, CDR2 SYGVKD. The CDR3 sequence: CAISESGGNQPQHF. The DNA of the CDR3 is TGTGCCATCAGTGAATCGGGAGGAAATCAGCCCCAGCATTTT.

This chain joins TRBV6-5 and TRBJ2-3, with TRBD2 as a possible D gene (6 bases). The germline CDR1 and CDR2 sequences are MNHEY and SVGAGI. CDR3 length equals 15 residues. V lost 4 bases, J lost 2 bases, and 13 bases lay in between. The CDR3 region is CASSFSGTSTDTQYF. The CDR3 nucleotides are TGTGCCAGCAGTTTTAGCGGAACGTCCACAGATACGCAGTATTTT.

The J gene is TRBJ1-2, the V gene TRBV6-5, with no clear D. The germline V and J ends were trimmed by 0 bases and 3 bases, with 11 bases remaining between them. The CDR3 runs to 15 residues. Per the germline V gene, CDR1 is MNHEY and CDR2 is SVGAGI. The CDR3 DNA follows: TGTGCCAGCAGTTACTCATCGGAGACGTACTATGGCTACACCTTC. The encoded protein is CASSYSSETYYGYTF.

This chain connects TRBV13 to TRBJ1-2; TRBD1 matches at 9 bases. V gave up 4 bases and J gave up 7 bases; unmatched junction bases: 4. The CDR3 extends over 13 amino acids. Germline V lookup: CDR1 PRHDT, CDR2 FYEKMQ (reference sequence). Here the CDR3 DNA reads TGTGCCAGCAGCTACAGGGGACAGGGTGGCTACACCTTC. Protein: CASSYRGQGGYTF.

V is TRBV9 and J is TRBJ1-2; D perhaps matches TRBD1 (6 bases). This CDR3 is built from 15 residues. CDR1 is SGDLS, CDR2 YYNGEE, per germline. V lost 2 bases and J 4 bases, leaving 15 bases between the germline ends. The CDR3 DNA reads as TGTGCCAGCAGCGTCGAAATCGGACAGAGCTATGGCTACACCTTC. Translated, it gives CASSVEIGQSYGYTF.

The chain combines TRBV19 with TRBJ2-1; TRBD2 matches 8 bases. Losses at the gene ends were 3 bases for V and 0 bases for J; bases not matched to a gene: 4. Germline V lookup: CDR1 LNHDA, CDR2 SQIVND (reference sequence). CDR3 length equals 16 residues. The CDR3 sequence: CASSMALAGSYNEQFF. The CDR3 DNA is TGTGCCAGTAGTATGGCGCTAGCGGGCTCCTACAATGAGCAGTTCTTC.

This rearrangement joins TRBV19 to TRBJ1-2; D perhaps matches TRBD1 (6 bases). Germline lookup yields CDR1 LNHDA and CDR2 SQIVND (reference sequence). CDR3 size: 14 residues. With 6 bases removed from V and 0 bases from J, the gap between germline ends came to 11 bases. Here the CDR3 reads CASRDRLTNYGYTF. CDR3 coding DNA: TGTGCCAGTAGAGACAGGTTAACTAACTATGGCTACACCTTC.

CDR3 nucleotide sequence: TGTGCCAGCAGTTATGCCGGGACAGTGACTCCAGGACACCACAATGAGCAGTTCTTC. Translation gives CASSYAGTVTPGHHNEQFF. The V gene is TRBV28, the J gene TRBJ2-1; TRBD1 matches at 7 bases. J gave up 5 bases and V 4 bases, and 20 bases lay outside the gene matches. Germline-derived CDR1 and CDR2 are MDHEN and SYDVKM. This CDR3 spans 19 amino acids.